Listed below are T cell receptor beta chains from one sample, sequenced in a study of early T cells in non-severe SARS-CoV-2 infection. One entry per CDR3 protein results from TCRdb running MiXCR on the 5' RACE reads. The sample contains some 97,000 distinct CDR3 sequences, around 10% of which appear only once. Here the sequenced sample was whole blood, taken at baseline. The receptors were gathered from an adult who was a healthcare worker with PCR-confirmed SARS-CoV-2 infection or an uninfected control (not recorded which). The CDR3 runs from the conserved cysteine through the conserved F or W. A D gene is named only where the DNA matches it firmly. Clone size, where shown, is once, few, many, or a class for clones that have expanded.

size	J	V	D	DNA	CDR3
many	TRBJ2-5	TRBV5-5	-	TGTGCCAGCAGCCCCCCCATTATGAGGGCCCAGTACTTC	CASSPPIMRAQYF
-	TRBJ2-4	TRBV20-1	TRBD1	TGCAGTGCTACCACAGGGGGCAGTCTCATTCAGTACTTC	CSATTGGSLIQYF
many	TRBJ1-4	TRBV18	-	TGTGCCAGCTCACCACTGGACCCAGACCTGGGAGAAAAACTGTTTTTT	CASSPLDPDLGEKLFF
few	TRBJ1-1	TRBV7-9	-	TGTGCCAGCAGAAAGACGGAGACCACTGAAGCTTTCTTT	CASRKTETTEAFF
few	TRBJ2-7	TRBV6-1	-	TGTGCCAGCAGGGAGAGGGACGGGACATCCTACGAGCAGTACTTC	CASRERDGTSYEQYF
-	TRBJ2-1	TRBV7-9	-	TGTGCCAGCACCCGACTTATAGCGGAAACGGAGCAGTTCTTC	CASTRLIAETEQFF
few	TRBJ2-5	TRBV3-1	-	TGTGCCAGCAGCCAAGATCGTAAGCTAGCCTGGGGAGAGACCCAGTACTTC	CASSQDRKLAWGETQYF
many	TRBJ2-1	TRBV5-1	-	TGCGCCAGCAGCTCAGAGACGGGTGAGCAGTTCTTC	CASSSETGEQFF
many	TRBJ1-2	TRBV4-3	-	TGCGCCAGCAGCCAAGATCTAGGGAGGGGCTATGGCTACACCTTC	CASSQDLGRGYGYTF
many	TRBJ2-5	TRBV29-1	-	TGCAGCGTTGAAAAAACAGGGTCCCGGACCCAGTACTTC	CSVEKTGSRTQYF
few	TRBJ2-4	TRBV10-2	TRBD1	TGCGCCAGCAGTGAGTCGGGGACAGTTCAGTACTTC	CASSESGTVQYF
few	TRBJ1-5	TRBV6-2/TRBV6-3	-	TGTGCCAGCAACCGTGGGGCTGATCAGCCCCAGCATTTT	CASNRGADQPQHF
many	TRBJ1-2	TRBV20-1	TRBD1	TGCAGTGCTAGTCCCTCTCCGGAGACAGGGGGCCTCTATGGCTACACCTTC	CSASPSPETGGLYGYTF
-	TRBJ2-2	TRBV9	TRBD2	TGTGCCAGCAGCGTTGGACTAGCGGGCCGACCGAACACCGGGGAGCTGTTTTTT	CASSVGLAGRPNTGELFF
many	TRBJ1-1	TRBV6-1	-	TGTGCCAGCTCAGGGAGTTTGAACACTGAAGCTTTCTTT	CASSGSLNTEAFF
-	TRBJ2-1	TRBV7-3	-	TGTGCCAGCAGCTTAATGGGCGGTTTTGAGCAGTTCTTC	CASSLMGGFEQFF
many	TRBJ1-1	TRBV12-3/TRBV12-4	-	TGTGCCAGCAGTTTATTTCTCGGGGGGAAGACTGAAGCTTTCTTT	CASSLFLGGKTEAFF
many	TRBJ1-4	TRBV19	-	TGTGCCAGTAGTAATAACGTGGGAGCGTCGGAAAAACTGTTTTTT	CASSNNVGASEKLFF
few	TRBJ1-4	TRBV27	-	TGTGCCAGCATACTCCAGGGGCCGAGGGAAAAACTGTTTTTT	CASILQGPREKLFF
few	TRBJ1-1	TRBV6-5	-	TGTGCCAGCAGGCGCCCGAACACTGAAGCTTTCTTT	CASRRPNTEAFF
few	TRBJ2-1	TRBV7-3	-	TGTGCCAGCAGCTTACTCGGCGGGCCCTACAATGAGCAGTTCTTC	CASSLLGGPYNEQFF
-	TRBJ2-7	TRBV27	TRBD1	TGTGCCAGCAGGGCCCCGGGACAGGGCTCCTACGAGCAGTACTTC	CASRAPGQGSYEQYF